The clone carrying this T cell receptor beta chain was seen just once. The sample originates from a study of shared clonotypes between healthy human individuals. TCRdb's copy holds only in-frame clones and misses some; the assay was immunoSEQ multiplex PCR. Among roughly 2 million clones listed, about 95% were seen once. Naive CD8 cells, CD45RO-negative and positively selected for CCR7, excluded terminally differentiated effector memory CD45RA+ cells. Germline loops: CDR1 MDHEN, CDR2 SYDVKM. The CDR3 loop spans 17 amino acids. The J segment lost 7 bases and the V segment lost 1 base, leaving 11 bases of the junction unmatched.

Sequenced sample: naive CD8+ T cells sorted from blood. The chain links TRBV28 to TRBJ1-5; TRBD1 matches at 9 bases. This sequence was found in a man younger than 30 in good health. The chain's CDR3 is CASSLSTADRGKQPQHF. CDR3 in DNA: TGTGCCAGCAGTTTATCCACCGCAGACAGGGGGAAACAGCCCCAGCATTTT.